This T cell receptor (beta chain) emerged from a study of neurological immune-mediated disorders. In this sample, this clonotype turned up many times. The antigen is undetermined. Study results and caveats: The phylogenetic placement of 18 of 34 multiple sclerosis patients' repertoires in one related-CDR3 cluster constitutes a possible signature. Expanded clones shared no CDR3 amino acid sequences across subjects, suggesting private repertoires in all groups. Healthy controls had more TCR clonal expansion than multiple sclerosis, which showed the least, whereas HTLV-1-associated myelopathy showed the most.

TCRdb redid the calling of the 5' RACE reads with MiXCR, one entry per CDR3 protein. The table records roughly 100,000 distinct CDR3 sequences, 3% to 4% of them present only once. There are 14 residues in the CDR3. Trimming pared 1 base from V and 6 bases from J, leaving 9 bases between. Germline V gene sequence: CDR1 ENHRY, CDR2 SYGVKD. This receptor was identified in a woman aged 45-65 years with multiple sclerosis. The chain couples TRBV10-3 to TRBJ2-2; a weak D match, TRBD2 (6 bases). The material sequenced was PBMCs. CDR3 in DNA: TGTGCCATCAGTGAGTTACTAGCTGCCGGGGAGCTGTTTTTT. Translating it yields CAISELLAAGELFF.